These 3 T cell receptor beta chains were sequenced from one sample in a study of Ad26.COV2.S vaccination and SARS-CoV-2 variants. Treatment indicated: over 15 received Ad26.COV2.S at low or high dose, single or two shots; several received placebo; per-sample allocation not given. Sampling took place 63 days after the first vaccine or placebo injection. Clones were sequenced by immunoSEQ multiplex PCR, and TCRdb holds only the in-frame ones, with some missing. The sample has approximately 460,000 clones; 70% to 90% are singletons. The specimen was peripheral blood, collected in a trial of Ad26.COV2.S vaccine versus placebo. Source of these receptors: a person aged 18-60 years who received the Ad26.COV2.S COVID-19 vaccine or a placebo.

The chain recombines TRBV7-2 with TRBJ2-1, with D tentatively TRBD1 (6 bases). This CDR3 comprises 14 residues. Trimming shortened V by 5 bases and J by 5 bases, and 13 bases separated the two germline ends. Germline V gene lookup returns CDR1 SGHTA and CDR2 FQGNSA. The CDR3 sequence is CASSRRQANNEQFF. CDR3 DNA: TGTGCCAGCAGCCGGAGACAGGCTAACAATGAGCAGTTCTTC.

V gene TRBV7-5 combines with J gene TRBJ1-2. TRBV7-5 is noted as a pseudogene. The CDR3 has 14 amino acids. This chain's CDR3 is CARSLEGGNSGYTF. The DNA of the CDR3 is TGTGCCAGAAGCTTAGAGGGGGGCAACAGTGGCTACACCTTC.

The chain links TRBV19 to TRBJ1-1; D possibly corresponds to TRBD1 (6 bases). V lost 0 bases and J 4 bases, leaving 15 bases between the germline ends. Germline lookup yields CDR1 LNHDA and CDR2 SQIVND (reference sequence). The CDR3 consists of 16 residues. CDR3: CASSIDPGRGSTEAFF. The CDR3 DNA reads TGTGCCAGTAGTATAGATCCCGGGAGGGGGAGCACTGAAGCTTTCTTT.